The rows below give T cell receptor beta chains drawn from one sample of a study of blood T cell repertoires in COVID-19. Produced via immunoSEQ multiplex PCR; TCRdb's table is partial and in-frame only. The sample yields roughly 250,000 clones, approximately 85% seen once. The sequenced sample was peripheral blood. The source is a human donor with COVID-19, enrolled during active disease. The donor label of this sample is uncertain. CDR3s include the opening cysteine and the closing phenylalanine or tryptophan. D genes are given only for firm matches. Where a row states a size, it is once, few, many or the class of an expanded clone; other rows omit it.

>TRBJ2-7|TRBD2|TRBV9|.
CASSVGAGGYEQYF
TGTGCCAGCAGCGTCGGGGCGGGAGGTTACGAGCAGTACTTC
>TRBJ2-7|.|TRBV3-1/TRBV3-2|.
CASSQATYEQYF
TGTGCCAGCAGCCAAGCTACTTACGAGCAGTACTTC
>TRBJ2-1|TRBD2|TRBV5-1|.
CASSPLGDYLNDEQFF
TGCGCCAGCAGCCCCCTCGGGGACTACCTTAACGATGAGCAGTTCTTC
>TRBJ1-1|.|TRBV18|once
CASSPPVTVRYTEAFF
TGTGCCAGCTCACCGCCGGTGACAGTGCGTTACACTGAAGCTTTCTTT
>TRBJ1-1|TRBD1|TRBV19|few
CASSQQGDGDTEAFF
TGTGCCAGTAGTCAACAGGGGGATGGGGACACTGAAGCTTTCTTT
>TRBJ2-1|.|TRBV28|.
CASYPGGSTDNEQFF
TGTGCCAGCTACCCGGGGGGCTCGACGGACAATGAGCAGTTCTTC
>TRBJ1-1|.|TRBV6-2/TRBV6-3|.
CASSWAGGANTEAFF
TGTGCCAGCAGTTGGGCCGGGGGGGCCAACACTGAAGCTTTCTTT
>TRBJ2-3|.|TRBV6-5|once
CASSYGPTDTQYF
TGTGCCAGCAGTTACGGCCCCACAGATACGCAGTATTTT
>TRBJ2-1|.|TRBV19|.
CASMNGPYNEQFF
TGTGCCAGTATGAACGGTCCCTACAATGAGCAGTTCTTC
>TRBJ1-2|.|TRBV27|.
CASSLYGRGIVRGYTF
TGTGCCAGCAGTTTATACGGCAGGGGTATTGTTCGTGGCTACACCTTC
>TRBJ1-2|.|TRBV7-2|once
CASSSGGANYGYTF
TGTGCCAGCAGCTCGGGGGGCGCTAACTATGGCTACACCTTC
>TRBJ1-3|TRBD1|TRBV7-9|.
CASSPRTGKLTGNTIYF
TGTGCCAGCAGCCCAAGGACAGGGAAGTTGACTGGAAACACCATATATTTT
>TRBJ2-3|TRBD2|TRBV30|.
CAWSQLAGAADTQYF
TGTGCCTGGTCCCAACTCGCGGGAGCCGCAGATACGCAGTATTTT
>TRBJ2-5|TRBD2|TRBV10-3|.
CAISETGLAGGQETQYF
TGTGCCATCAGTGAAACGGGACTAGCGGGAGGGCAAGAGACCCAGTACTTC
>TRBJ2-3|.|TRBV6-5|.
CASSSLLASDTQYF
TGTGCCAGCAGTTCCCTACTAGCCTCGGATACGCAGTATTTT
>TRBJ2-7|.|TRBV19|.
CASSILNQNFYEQYF
TGTGCCAGTAGTATTTTAAATCAGAATTTCTACGAGCAGTACTTC
>TRBJ2-1|.|TRBV10-3|.
CAISELAYEQFF
TGTGCCATCAGTGAGTTAGCGTATGAGCAGTTCTTC
>TRBJ1-1|TRBD1|TRBV10-3|.
CAISETGAGFLNTEAFF
TGTGCCATCAGTGAAACAGGGGCCGGATTTCTGAACACTGAAGCTTTCTTT
>TRBJ2-2|.|TRBV6-5|.
CASSYSRGAGTGELFF
TGTGCCAGCAGTTACTCCAGGGGGGCCGGCACCGGGGAGCTGTTTTTT
>TRBJ2-7|.|TRBV6-5|.
CASGGAVFEEQYF
TGTGCCAGCGGGGGGGCGGTTTTCGAGGAGCAGTACTTC
>TRBJ1-1|.|TRBV7-8|.
CASSFLGTSSTEAFF
TGTGCCAGCAGCTTCCTAGGGACAAGTAGCACTGAAGCTTTCTTT
>TRBJ1-1|.|TRBV7-2|once
CASSLEWRTEAFF
TGTGCCAGCAGCTTAGAATGGCGGACTGAAGCTTTCTTT